This TCR beta chain was sequenced in a study of neoadjuvant anti-PD-1 for oral cavity cancer. Study summary: Patients mostly received three to four biweekly nivolumab doses at 3 mg/kg before surgery.

The germline CDR1 and CDR2 sequences are SGHKS and YYEKEE (reference sequence). V was trimmed by 0 bases and J by 7 bases, leaving 9 bases between them. The CDR3 loop spans 13 amino acids. Blood libraries mostly used approximately 480 ng genomic DNA, six replicates each. Repertoires were generated with immunoSEQ multiplex PCR, while TCRdb's copy carries only in-frame clones and drops some. The table lists 13,000 or so clones, 71% of them singletons, with 2% to 3% in the top ten. Time point of the sample: after neoadjuvant nivolumab, at surgical resection. Patients had HPV-negative, locally advanced oral cavity squamous cell carcinoma.

This receptor was taken from a person aged 35 to 85 with oral cavity squamous cell carcinoma. The sample consisted of PBMCs, taken after nivolumab (anti-PD-1) treatment. The chain is built from TRBV5-5 and TRBJ2-3; D not certain. This CDR3 reads CASSLDWGNTQYF. For the CDR3, the DNA is TGTGCCAGCAGCTTGGATTGGGGAAATACGCAGTATTTT.